The next 25 T cell receptor beta chains were all read from a single sample in a study of T cell repertoires in cytomegalovirus infection. TCRdb ran MiXCR on the reads and lists one entry per CDR3 protein. This sample yields almost 500,000 distinct CDR3 sequences, of which approximately 11% are seen a single time; about a tenth belongs to the top ten. Sequences were obtained from PBMCs. Receptor source: a human donor in good health (CMV status not recorded). Some clones in this sample may be carry-over from other donors' samples.

Ten or more counts support this clonotype. The chain recombines TRBV19 with TRBJ2-3; D is possibly TRBD2 (6 bases). Germline CDR1 reads LNHDA; CDR2 reads SQIVND (reference sequence). The CDR3 has 17 residues. V lost 4 bases, J lost 4 bases, and 21 bases lay in between. The CDR3 coding sequence is TGTGCCAGTAGTACTTTGGGGGGAAGTCTAGGTCCAGATACGCAGTATTTT. Amino acids: CASSTLGGSLGPDTQYF.

This clonotype was observed a few times. The chain links TRBV20-1 to TRBJ1-6; weak D call: TRBD1 (6 bases). Trimming took 4 bases from V and 0 from J, leaving 10 bases between them. CDR1 is DFQATT, CDR2 SNEGSKA, per germline (reference sequence). The length of the CDR3 is 15 residues. The CDR3 coding sequence is TGCAGTGCTATTACAGGGAGCTCCTATAATTCACCCCTCCACTTT. Protein product: CSAITGSSYNSPLHF.

Many counts were recorded for this clonotype. This rearrangement joins TRBV5-4 to TRBJ1-1; 7 bases fit TRBD1. CDR1 SGHNT and CDR2 YYREEE come from the germline V gene (reference sequence). The CDR3 totals 14 residues. After removal of 4 bases from V and 11 bases from J, the junction contained 14 bases not matched to a gene. CDR3 loop: CASSPETGSRLAFF. CDR3 DNA: TGTGCCAGCAGCCCCGAGACAGGGAGTAGATTGGCTTTCTTT.

This clonotype was detected many times. The rearrangement links TRBV6-4 to TRBJ2-3; 11 nucleotides align to TRBD1. CDR1 MRHNA and CDR2 SNTAGT come from the germline V gene. The CDR3 runs to 16 residues. Trimming cost V 1 base and J 5 bases; bases outside gene matches: 5. The chain's CDR3 is CASSDLDRGRGDTQYF. The DNA of the CDR3 is TGTGCCAGCAGTGACTTGGACAGGGGGCGCGGAGATACGCAGTATTTT.

This clonotype was detected ten times or more. The rearrangement links TRBV29-1 to TRBJ2-2; 10 bases line up with TRBD1. Trimming removed 7 bases from V and 3 bases from J; junction bases left unmatched: 2. CDR1 and CDR2 (germline): SQVTM, ANQGSEA. This CDR3 is built from 13 residues. CDR3 residues: CSGTGGHTGELFF. The DNA for the CDR3 is TGCAGCGGGACAGGGGGTCACACCGGGGAGCTGTTTTTT.

This clonotype was detected many times. The chain couples TRBV5-1 to TRBJ2-3, with D unclear. Between the trimmed V and J ends, which lost 4 bases and 6 bases, there was a span of 12 bases. The CDR3 has 13 residues. CDR1 SGHRS and CDR2 YFSETQ come from the germline V gene. Here the CDR3 DNA reads TGCGCCAGCAGCGTAGGCCTCGGGGATACGCAGTATTTT. This codes for CASSVGLGDTQYF.

A note on this clonotype: A much larger clone lies a single base off, so this may be a read error. The chain links TRBV7-6 to TRBJ1-2; D call uncertain. The CDR3 consists of 12 residues. The germline V gene has CDR1 SGHVS and CDR2 FNYEAQ. V was trimmed by 3 bases and J by 7 bases, leaving 9 bases between them. The CDR3 DNA reads as TGTGCCAGCAGCTTCCTAGGACTTGGCTACACCTTC. This codes for CASSFLGLGYTF. The variable domain in full, completed from reference TRBV7-6 and TRBJ1-2, reads GAGVSQSPRYKVTKRGQDVALRCDPISGHVSLYWYRQALGQGPEFLTYFNYEAQQDKSGLPNDRFSAERPEGSISTLTIQRTEQRDSAMYRCASSFLGLGYTFGSGTRLTVV.

The chain combines TRBV5-6 with TRBJ2-1, with TRBD2 matching 16 bases. From germline, CDR1 is SGHDT and CDR2 YYEEEE. The ends lost 5 bases at V and 4 bases at J; junction bases unmatched: 12. This CDR3 has 19 amino acids. The CDR3 DNA reads TGTGCCAGCAGTTTCTCCCCGGGACTAGCGGGAGGGCGGTACAATGAGCAGTTCTTC. Translated: CASSFSPGLAGGRYNEQFF.

There are many counts of this clonotype. This chain links TRBV11-2 with TRBJ1-5; tentative D call: TRBD1 (5 bases). Germline CDR1 and CDR2: SGHAT and FQNNGV. Trimming pared 4 bases from V and 9 bases from J, leaving 16 bases between. This CDR3 spans 14 amino acids. DNA for the CDR3: TGTGCCAGCAGCTCACGGGACTCCGGAGGGCCCCAGCATTTT. Translated: CASSSRDSGGPQHF.

This clonotype was seen many times. This chain uses TRBV2 with TRBJ2-3; D might be TRBD2 (6 bases). Germline CDR1 SNHLY, CDR2 FYNNEI. There are 13 residues in the CDR3. The ends were cut back, 6 bases at V and 3 bases at J, with 10 bases in the middle. The CDR3 nucleotides are TGTGCCAGCAGGGAGGGAAGTACAGATACGCAGTATTTT. Protein product: CASREGSTDTQYF.

This clonotype was observed at least ten times. V and J are TRBV19 and TRBJ2-4, with D possibly TRBD2 on 5 matching bases. V lost 0 bases and J lost 1, with 13 bases in between. This CDR3 region has 17 residues. CDR1 LNHDA and CDR2 SQIVND come from the germline V gene (reference sequence). The CDR3 is CASSIERSRGAKNIQYF. The CDR3 bases are TGTGCCAGTAGTATAGAGAGATCTCGAGGGGCCAAAAACATTCAGTACTTC.

In its sample, this clonotype was seen many times. This sequence joins TRBV7-8 and TRBJ1-5; no definite D call. V was clipped by 2 bases and J by 4 bases, with 12 bases between them. CDR3 size: 15 residues. Per germline, CDR1 SGHVS and CDR2 FQNEAQ. For the CDR3, the DNA is TGTGCCAGCAGCTTAATTCGGATCGGGAATCAGCCCCAGCATTTT. Amino acid sequence: CASSLIRIGNQPQHF.

This clonotype was observed at least ten times. The chain is built from TRBV7-9 and TRBJ2-7; 10 nucleotides agree with TRBD1. The CDR3 has 17 amino acids. Trimming at V came to 4 bases and at J to 3 bases, leaving 12 bases not matched to a gene. In germline, CDR1 is SEHNR, CDR2 FQNEAQ (reference sequence). The CDR3 is CASSSPTADRGLYEQYF. In DNA form, the CDR3 reads TGTGCCAGCAGCTCCCCTACCGCTGACAGGGGGCTCTACGAGCAGTACTTC.

This clonotype was recorded many times. The chain has TRBV28 and TRBJ1-5; D is perhaps TRBD1 (5 bases). Germline values: CDR1 MDHEN, CDR2 SYDVKM. This CDR3 has 13 amino acids. The V and J ends lost 7 bases and 3 bases respectively, with 10 bases between them. This chain's CDR3 is CASTGTYNQPQHF. In nucleotides, the CDR3 is TGTGCCAGCACCGGGACTTACAATCAGCCCCAGCATTTT.

This clonotype has more than one count but fewer than ten. The chain joins TRBV24-1 to TRBJ2-6; D may be TRBD1 (5 bases). Germline V gives CDR1 KGHDR, CDR2 SFDVKD. The CDR3 sequence is 16 residues long. Deletions cut 5 bases from V and 2 bases from J, with 12 bases between. CDR3: CATSGGGFAGANVLTF. CDR3 nucleotide sequence: TGTGCCACCAGTGGGGGCGGCTTTGCTGGGGCCAACGTCCTGACTTTC.

This clonotype was detected only a few times. The rearrangement uses TRBV7-3 and TRBJ2-7; a weak D match, TRBD2 (5 bases). V was clipped by 0 bases and J by 6 bases, with 12 bases between them. The CDR3 is 14 residues long. Germline values: CDR1 SGHTA, CDR2 FQGTGA. The CDR3 reads CASSLTLSGGEQYF. CDR3 in DNA: TGTGCCAGCAGCTTAACGTTGAGTGGAGGCGAGCAGTACTTC.

In this sample, this clonotype turned up a few times. CDR3 bases: TGTGCCTGGAGTACCTGGACCGGGGGCAATGAGCAGTTCTTC. Encoded protein: CAWSTWTGGNEQFF. The V gene is TRBV30, the J gene TRBJ2-1, with D maybe TRBD2 (6 bases). Germline V lookup: CDR1 GTSNPN, CDR2 SVGIG (reference sequence). This CDR3 has 14 amino acids. V was pared by 2 bases and J by 6 bases, with 14 bases between.

The table lists this clonotype with many counts. This sequence joins TRBV6-1 and TRBJ2-1; D ambiguous. The CDR3 length is 15 residues. Per germline, CDR1 MNHNS and CDR2 SASEGT. V was clipped by 3 bases and J by 7 bases, with 16 bases between them. The CDR3 reads CASSDFVVEGNEQFF. Written as DNA, the CDR3 is TGTGCCAGCAGTGACTTCGTGGTTGAAGGGAATGAGCAGTTCTTC.

The chain joins TRBV5-6 to TRBJ2-3; 7 bases map to TRBD2. V shed 2 bases and J 1 base; nucleotides not matched to a gene: 7. The germline V gene encodes CDR1 SGHDT and CDR2 YYEEEE. The CDR3 length is 16 residues. CDR3 in amino acids: CASSFNGGDGTDTQYF. CDR3 coding DNA: TGTGCCAGCAGCTTTAATGGGGGGGACGGCACAGATACGCAGTATTTT.

This clonotype was found many times. V usage is TRBV4-2 and J usage is TRBJ2-1, with 9 bases matching TRBD1. The length of the CDR3 is 16 residues. Germline CDR1 and CDR2: LGHNA and YNFKEQ. Germline trimming cut 3 bases from V and 8 bases from J; bases unmatched to any gene: 11. The chain's CDR3 is CASSQTVYRGRYEQFF. CDR3 sequence (DNA): TGTGCCAGCAGCCAGACCGTCTACAGGGGGCGTTATGAGCAGTTCTTC.

There are many counts of this clonotype. CDR3 protein: CASSVAARTGKQETQYF. The CDR3 bases are TGTGCCAGCAGCGTAGCTGCGAGGACAGGGAAACAAGAGACCCAGTACTTC. The chain joins TRBV9 to TRBJ2-5; 8 bases are a match to TRBD1. The CDR3 consists of 17 residues. Germline V lookup: CDR1 SGDLS, CDR2 YYNGEE. The ends lost 0 bases at V and 2 bases at J; junction bases unmatched: 9. Looking up the rest from reference TRBV9 and TRBJ2-5 gives the full variable domain: DSGVTQTPKHLITATGQRVTLRCSPRSGDLSVYWYQQSLDQGLQFLIQYYNGEERAKGNILERFSAQQFPDLHSELNLSSLELGDSALYFCASSVAARTGKQETQYFGPGTRLLVL.

This clonotype was recorded at least ten times. The chain recombines TRBV7-9 with TRBJ1-1; D perhaps matches TRBD1 (6 bases). Per germline, CDR1 SEHNR and CDR2 FQNEAQ (reference sequence). This CDR3 has 14 amino acids. Trimming removed 5 bases at V and 1 base at J, with 11 bases between. CDR3 protein: CASSAQGRNTEAFF. The DNA for the CDR3 is TGTGCCAGCAGCGCCCAGGGGAGGAACACTGAAGCTTTCTTT.

The chain couples TRBV2 to TRBJ2-3; the D is unclear. The CDR3 contains 13 residues. The germline V gene has CDR1 SNHLY and CDR2 FYNNEI. V was shortened by 6 bases and J by 3 bases, with 10 bases between the two germline ends. CDR3 nucleotides: TGTGCCAGCAGCAACACCCGGACAGATACGCAGTATTTT. As protein: CASSNTRTDTQYF.

This clonotype has ten or more counts. The V call is TRBV28, the J call TRBJ1-5, with no clear D. The CDR3 has 13 residues. Germline-derived CDR1 and CDR2 are MDHEN and SYDVKM. Trimming shortened V by 1 base and J by 7 bases, and 8 bases separated the two germline ends. The CDR3, as DNA: TGTGCCAGCAGTTTATATGGGGAGCAGCCCCAGCATTTT. As protein: CASSLYGEQPQHF.

Only a few counts were recorded for this clonotype. The rearrangement joins TRBV23-1 to TRBJ1-5; the match to TRBD1 covers 7 bases. Being an ORF, TRBV23-1 has a function that is uncertain. Trimming removed 0 bases from V and 5 bases from J; junction bases left unmatched: 13. CDR3 length: 18 amino acids. The CDR3 DNA sequence: TGCGCCAGCAGTCAATCAGTCACCCCTACAGGGGCGGATCAGCCCCAGCATTTT. It is translated as CASSQSVTPTGADQPQHF.